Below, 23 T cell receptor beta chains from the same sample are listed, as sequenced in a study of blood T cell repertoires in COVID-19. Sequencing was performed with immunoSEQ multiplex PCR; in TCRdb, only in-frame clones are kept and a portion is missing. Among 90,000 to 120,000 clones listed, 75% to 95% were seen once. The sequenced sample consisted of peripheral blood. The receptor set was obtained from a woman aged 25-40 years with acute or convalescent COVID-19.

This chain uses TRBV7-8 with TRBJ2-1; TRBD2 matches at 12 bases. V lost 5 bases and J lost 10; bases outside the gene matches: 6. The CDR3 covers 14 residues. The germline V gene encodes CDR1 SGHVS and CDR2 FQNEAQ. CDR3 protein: CASSRTSGVEEQFF. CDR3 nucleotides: TGTGCCAGCAGCAGGACTAGCGGGGTTGAGGAGCAGTTCTTC.

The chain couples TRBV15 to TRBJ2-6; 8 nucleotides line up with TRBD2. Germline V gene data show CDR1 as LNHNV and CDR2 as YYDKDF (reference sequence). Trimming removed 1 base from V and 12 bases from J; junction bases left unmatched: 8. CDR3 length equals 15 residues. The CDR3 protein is CATSRAGGTDGVLTF. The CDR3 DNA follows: TGTGCCACCAGCAGAGCGGGGGGGACCGACGGCGTCCTGACTTTC.

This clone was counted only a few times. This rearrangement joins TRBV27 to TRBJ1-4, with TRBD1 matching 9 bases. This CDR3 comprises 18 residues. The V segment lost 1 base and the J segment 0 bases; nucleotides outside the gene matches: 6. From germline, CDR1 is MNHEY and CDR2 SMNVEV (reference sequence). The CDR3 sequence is CASSLYSGTGPTNEKLFF. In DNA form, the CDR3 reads TGTGCCAGCAGTTTATATAGTGGGACAGGGCCAACTAATGAAAAACTGTTTTTT.

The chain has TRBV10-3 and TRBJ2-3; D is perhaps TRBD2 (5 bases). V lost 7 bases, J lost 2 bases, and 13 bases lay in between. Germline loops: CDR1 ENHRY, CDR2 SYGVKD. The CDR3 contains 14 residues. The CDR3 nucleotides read TGTGCCATCAAAGCTAGCCCGAACACAGATACGCAGTATTTT. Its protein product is CAIKASPNTDTQYF.

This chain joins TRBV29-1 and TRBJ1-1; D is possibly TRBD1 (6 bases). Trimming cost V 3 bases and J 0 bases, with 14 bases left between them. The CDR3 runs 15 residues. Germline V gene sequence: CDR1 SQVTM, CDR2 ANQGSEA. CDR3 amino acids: CSVDSLQGMNTEAFF. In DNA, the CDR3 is TGCAGCGTTGATAGCCTACAGGGCATGAACACTGAAGCTTTCTTT.

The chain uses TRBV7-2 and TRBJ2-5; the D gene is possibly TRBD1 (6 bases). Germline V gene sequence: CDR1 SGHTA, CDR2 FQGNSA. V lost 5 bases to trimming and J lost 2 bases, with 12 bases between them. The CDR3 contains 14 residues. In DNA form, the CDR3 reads TGTGCCAGCAGCGTGGGGACAAAGCAAGAGACCCAGTACTTC. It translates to CASSVGTKQETQYF. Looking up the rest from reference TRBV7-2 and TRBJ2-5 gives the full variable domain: GAGVSQSPSNKVTEKGKDVELRCDPISGHTALYWYRQSLGQGLEFLIYFQGNSAPDKSGLPSDRFSAERTGGSVSTLTIQRTQQEDSAVYLCASSVGTKQETQYFGPGTRLLVL.

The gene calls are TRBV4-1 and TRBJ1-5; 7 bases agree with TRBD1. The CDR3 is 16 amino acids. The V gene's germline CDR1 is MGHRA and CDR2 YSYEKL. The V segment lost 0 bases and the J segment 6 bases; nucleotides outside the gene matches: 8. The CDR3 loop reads CASSQDIRPGGQPQHF. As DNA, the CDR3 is TGCGCCAGCAGCCAAGATATTAGGCCAGGGGGTCAGCCCCAGCATTTT.

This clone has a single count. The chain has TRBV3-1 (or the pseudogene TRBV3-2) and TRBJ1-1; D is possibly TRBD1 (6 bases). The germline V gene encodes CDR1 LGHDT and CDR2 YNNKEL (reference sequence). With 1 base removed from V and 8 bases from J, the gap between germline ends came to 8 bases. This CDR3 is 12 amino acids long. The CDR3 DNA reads TGTGCCAGCAGCCAAGCGGACAGAGAAGCTTTCTTT. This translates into CASSQADREAFF.

CDR3 sequence (DNA): TGTGCCAGCAGTTACGGACTAGCGGGGGACAATGAGCAGTTCTTC. This translates into CASSYGLAGDNEQFF. The chain recombines TRBV6-5 with TRBJ2-1, with 13 bases matching TRBD2. This CDR3 has 15 residues. Trimming cost V 2 bases and J 5 bases; bases outside gene matches: 0. Germline assignment: CDR1 MNHEY and CDR2 SVGAGI.

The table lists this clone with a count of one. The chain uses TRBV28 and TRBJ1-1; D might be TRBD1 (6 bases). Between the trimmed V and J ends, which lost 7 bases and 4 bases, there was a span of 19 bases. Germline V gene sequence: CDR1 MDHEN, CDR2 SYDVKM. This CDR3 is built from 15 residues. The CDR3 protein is CASTRHRVVSTEAFF. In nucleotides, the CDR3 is TGTGCCAGCACAAGGCACAGGGTGGTTAGCACTGAAGCTTTCTTT. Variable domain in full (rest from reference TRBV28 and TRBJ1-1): DVKVTQSSRYLVKRTGEKVFLECVQDMDHENMFWYRQDPGLGLRLIYFSYDVKMKEKGDIPEGYSVSREKKERFSLILESASTNQTSMYLCASTRHRVVSTEAFFGQGTRLTVV.

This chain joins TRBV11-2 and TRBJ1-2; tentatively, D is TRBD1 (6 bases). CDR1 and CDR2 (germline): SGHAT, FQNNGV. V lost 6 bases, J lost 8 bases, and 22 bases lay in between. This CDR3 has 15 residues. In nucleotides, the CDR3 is TGTGCCAGCAGTCGCCGGGACACAAATGAACGGGGCTACACCTTC. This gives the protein CASSRRDTNERGYTF.

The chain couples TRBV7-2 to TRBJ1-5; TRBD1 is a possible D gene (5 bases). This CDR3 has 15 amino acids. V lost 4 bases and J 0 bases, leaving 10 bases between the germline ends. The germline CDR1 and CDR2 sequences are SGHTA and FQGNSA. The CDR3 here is CASSSPQDSNQPQHF. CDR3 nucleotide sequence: TGTGCCAGCAGCTCCCCACAGGATAGCAATCAGCCCCAGCATTTT. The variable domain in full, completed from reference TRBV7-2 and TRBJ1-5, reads GAGVSQSPSNKVTEKGKDVELRCDPISGHTALYWYRQSLGQGLEFLIYFQGNSAPDKSGLPSDRFSAERTGGSVSTLTIQRTQQEDSAVYLCASSSPQDSNQPQHFGDGTRLSIL.

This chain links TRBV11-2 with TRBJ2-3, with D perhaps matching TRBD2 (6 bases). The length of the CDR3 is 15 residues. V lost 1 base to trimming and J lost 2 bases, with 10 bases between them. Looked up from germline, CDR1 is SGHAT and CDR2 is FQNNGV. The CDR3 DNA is TGTGCCAGCAGCTTAGGTTCGGGACTCACAGATACGCAGTATTTT. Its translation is CASSLGSGLTDTQYF.

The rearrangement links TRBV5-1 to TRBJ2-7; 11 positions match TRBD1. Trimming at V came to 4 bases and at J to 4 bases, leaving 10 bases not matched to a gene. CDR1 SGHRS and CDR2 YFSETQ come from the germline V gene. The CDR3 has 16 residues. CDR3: CASSAGQGAFWYEQYF. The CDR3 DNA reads TGCGCCAGCAGCGCAGGACAGGGGGCCTTTTGGTACGAGCAGTACTTC.

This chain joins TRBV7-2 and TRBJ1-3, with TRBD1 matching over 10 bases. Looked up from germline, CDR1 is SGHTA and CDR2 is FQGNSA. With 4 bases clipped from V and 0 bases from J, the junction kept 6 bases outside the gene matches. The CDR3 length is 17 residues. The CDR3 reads CASSWGQGTSSGNTIYF. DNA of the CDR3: TGTGCCAGCAGCTGGGGACAGGGGACGAGCTCTGGAAACACCATATATTTT. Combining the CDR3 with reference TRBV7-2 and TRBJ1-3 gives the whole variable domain GAGVSQSPSNKVTEKGKDVELRCDPISGHTALYWYRQSLGQGLEFLIYFQGNSAPDKSGLPSDRFSAERTGGSVSTLTIQRTQQEDSAVYLCASSWGQGTSSGNTIYFGEGSWLTVV.

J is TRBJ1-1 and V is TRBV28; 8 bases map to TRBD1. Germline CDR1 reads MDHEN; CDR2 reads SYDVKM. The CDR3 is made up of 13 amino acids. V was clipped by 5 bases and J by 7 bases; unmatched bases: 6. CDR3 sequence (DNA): TGTGCCAGCAGTCTAGGACAGGGCCTTGAAGCTTTCTTT. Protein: CASSLGQGLEAFF. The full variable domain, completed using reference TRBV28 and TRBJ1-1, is DVKVTQSSRYLVKRTGEKVFLECVQDMDHENMFWYRQDPGLGLRLIYFSYDVKMKEKGDIPEGYSVSREKKERFSLILESASTNQTSMYLCASSLGQGLEAFFGQGTRLTVV.

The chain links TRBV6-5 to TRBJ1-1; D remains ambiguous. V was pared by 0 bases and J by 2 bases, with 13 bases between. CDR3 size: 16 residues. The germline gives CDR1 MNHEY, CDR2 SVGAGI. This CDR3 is CASSYSISRINTEAFF. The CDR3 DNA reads TGTGCCAGCAGTTACTCGATTTCCAGGATAAACACTGAAGCTTTCTTT.

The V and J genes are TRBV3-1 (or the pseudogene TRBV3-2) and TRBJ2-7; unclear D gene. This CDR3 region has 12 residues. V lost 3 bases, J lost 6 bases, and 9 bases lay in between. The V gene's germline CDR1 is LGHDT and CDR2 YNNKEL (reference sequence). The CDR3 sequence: CASSQTQFEQYF. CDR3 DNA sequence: TGTGCCAGCAGCCAGACACAGTTCGAGCAGTACTTC.

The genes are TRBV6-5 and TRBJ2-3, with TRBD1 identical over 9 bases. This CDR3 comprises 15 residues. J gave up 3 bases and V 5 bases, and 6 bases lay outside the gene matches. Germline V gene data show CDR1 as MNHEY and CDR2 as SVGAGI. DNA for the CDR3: TGTGCCAGCAGTAGGCGGGACAGGGTAACAGATACGCAGTATTTT. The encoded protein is CASSRRDRVTDTQYF.

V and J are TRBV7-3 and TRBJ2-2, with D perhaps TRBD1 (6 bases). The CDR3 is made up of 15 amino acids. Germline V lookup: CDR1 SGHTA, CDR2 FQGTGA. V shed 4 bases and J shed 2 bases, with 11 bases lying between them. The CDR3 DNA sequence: TGTGCCAGCAGCTCGGGACATAGTAACACCGGGGAGCTGTTTTTT. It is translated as CASSSGHSNTGELFF.

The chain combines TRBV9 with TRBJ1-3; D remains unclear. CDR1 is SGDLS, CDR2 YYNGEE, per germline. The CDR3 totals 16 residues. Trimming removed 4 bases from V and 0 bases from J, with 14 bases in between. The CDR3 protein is CASSPPLVDSGNTIYF. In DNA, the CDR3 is TGTGCCAGCAGCCCGCCTTTAGTAGACTCTGGAAACACCATATATTTT.

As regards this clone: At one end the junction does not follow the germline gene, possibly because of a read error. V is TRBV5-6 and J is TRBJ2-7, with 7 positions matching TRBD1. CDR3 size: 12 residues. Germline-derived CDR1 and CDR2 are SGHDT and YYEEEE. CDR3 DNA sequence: TGTGCCAGCAGCTTGGAGACAGGGCCATCAATCTTC. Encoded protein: CASSLETGPSIF.

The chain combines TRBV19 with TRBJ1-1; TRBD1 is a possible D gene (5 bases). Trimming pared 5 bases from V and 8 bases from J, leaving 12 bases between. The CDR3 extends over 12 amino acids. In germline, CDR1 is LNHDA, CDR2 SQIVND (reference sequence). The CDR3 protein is CASSETAMEAFF. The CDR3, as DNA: TGTGCCAGTAGTGAGACAGCGATGGAAGCTTTCTTT.